The sequence of this TCR beta chain was determined in a study of T cells after yellow fever vaccination. The germline V and J ends were trimmed by 4 bases and 7 bases, with 10 bases remaining between them. Germline V lookup: CDR1 SQVTM, CDR2 ANQGSEA. The CDR3 contains 12 residues. Each CDR3 protein gets one entry after TCRdb re-called the 5' RACE reads with MiXCR. The table lists 250,000 to 350,000 distinct CDR3 sequences, 4% to 5.5% of them singletons. Points on this clonotype: A much larger clone differs from this one at a single base, so this may be a read error.

The receptor comes from a young man who received the YFV17D yellow fever vaccine. The specimen comprised PBMCs, sampled 15 days after the yellow fever booster vaccination. V gene TRBV29-1 combines with J gene TRBJ2-2; D is undetermined. CDR3 sequence reads: CSVARRNGELFF. CDR3 DNA: TGCAGCGTTGCCCGGCGGAACGGGGAGCTGTTTTTT.